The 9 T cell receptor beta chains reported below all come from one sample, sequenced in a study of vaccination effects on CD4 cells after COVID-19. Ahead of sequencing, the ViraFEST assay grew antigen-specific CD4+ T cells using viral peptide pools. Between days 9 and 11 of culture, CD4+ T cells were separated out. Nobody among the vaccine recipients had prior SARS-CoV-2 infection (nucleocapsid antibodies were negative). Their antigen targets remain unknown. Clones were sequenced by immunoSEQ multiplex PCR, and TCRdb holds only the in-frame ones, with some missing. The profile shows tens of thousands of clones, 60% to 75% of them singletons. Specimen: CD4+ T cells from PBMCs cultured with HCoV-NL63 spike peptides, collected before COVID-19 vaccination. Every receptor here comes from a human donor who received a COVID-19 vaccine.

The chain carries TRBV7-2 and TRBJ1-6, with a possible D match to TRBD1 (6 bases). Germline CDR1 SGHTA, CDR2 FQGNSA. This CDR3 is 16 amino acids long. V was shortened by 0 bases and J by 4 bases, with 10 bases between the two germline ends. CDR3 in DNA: TGTGCCAGCAGCTTAGCGGGGGCCGTTTATAATTCACCCCTCCACTTT. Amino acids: CASSLAGAVYNSPLHF.

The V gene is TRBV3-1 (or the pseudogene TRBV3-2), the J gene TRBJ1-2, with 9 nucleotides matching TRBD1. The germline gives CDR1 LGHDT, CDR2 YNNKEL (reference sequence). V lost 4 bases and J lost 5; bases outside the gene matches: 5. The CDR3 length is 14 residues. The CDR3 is CASSPGQGGYGYTF. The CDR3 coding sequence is TGTGCCAGCAGCCCGGGACAGGGAGGGTATGGCTACACCTTC.

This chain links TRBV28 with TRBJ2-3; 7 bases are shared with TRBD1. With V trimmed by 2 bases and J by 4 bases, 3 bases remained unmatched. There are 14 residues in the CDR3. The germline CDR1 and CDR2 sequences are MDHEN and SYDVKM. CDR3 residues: CASSLGTVADTQYF. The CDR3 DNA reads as TGTGCCAGCAGTTTAGGGACAGTTGCAGATACGCAGTATTTT.

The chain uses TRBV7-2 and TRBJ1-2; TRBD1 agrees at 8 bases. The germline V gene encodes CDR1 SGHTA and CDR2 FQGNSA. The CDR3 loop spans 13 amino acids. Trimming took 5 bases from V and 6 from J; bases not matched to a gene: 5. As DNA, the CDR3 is TGTGCCAGCAGCGGTACAGGGGGTGATGGCTACACCTTC. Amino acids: CASSGTGGDGYTF.

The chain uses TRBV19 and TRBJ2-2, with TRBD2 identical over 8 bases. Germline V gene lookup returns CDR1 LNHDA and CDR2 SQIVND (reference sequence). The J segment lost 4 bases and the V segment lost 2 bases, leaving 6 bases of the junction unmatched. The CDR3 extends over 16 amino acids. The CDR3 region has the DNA TGTGCCAGTAGTATAAGGCGCGGGAGGCGCACCGGGGAGCTGTTTTTT. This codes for CASSIRRGRRTGELFF.

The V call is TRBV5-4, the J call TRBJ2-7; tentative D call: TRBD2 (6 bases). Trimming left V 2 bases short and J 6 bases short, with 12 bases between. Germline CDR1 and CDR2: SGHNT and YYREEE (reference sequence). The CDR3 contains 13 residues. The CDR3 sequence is CASSFLEGSEQYF. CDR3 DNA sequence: TGTGCCAGCAGCTTCTTGGAGGGATCCGAGCAGTACTTC. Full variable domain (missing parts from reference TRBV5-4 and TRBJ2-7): ETGVTQSPTHLIKTRGQQVTLRCSSQSGHNTVSWYQQALGQGPQFIFQYYREEENGRGNFPPRFSGLQFPNYSSELNVNALELDDSALYLCASSFLEGSEQYFGPGTRLTVT.

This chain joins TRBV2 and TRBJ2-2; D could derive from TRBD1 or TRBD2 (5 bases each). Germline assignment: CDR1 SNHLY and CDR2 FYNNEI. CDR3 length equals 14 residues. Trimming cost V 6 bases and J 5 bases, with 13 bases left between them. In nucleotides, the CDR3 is TGTGCCAGCAGGGCCGGGGCTTGGACCGGGGAGCTGTTTTTT. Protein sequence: CASRAGAWTGELFF. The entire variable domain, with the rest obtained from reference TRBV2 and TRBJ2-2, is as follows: EPEVTQTPSHQVTQMGQEVILRCVPISNHLYFYWYRQILGQKVEFLVSFYNNEISEKSEIFDDQFSVERPDGSNFTLKIRSTKLEDSAMYFCASRAGAWTGELFFGEGSRLTVL.

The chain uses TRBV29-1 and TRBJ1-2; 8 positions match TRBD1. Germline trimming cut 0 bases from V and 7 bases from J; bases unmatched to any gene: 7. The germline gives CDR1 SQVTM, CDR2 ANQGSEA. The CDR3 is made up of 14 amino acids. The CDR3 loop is CSVEDLQGAGGYTF. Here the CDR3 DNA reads TGCAGCGTTGAAGATCTTCAGGGGGCTGGTGGCTACACCTTC.

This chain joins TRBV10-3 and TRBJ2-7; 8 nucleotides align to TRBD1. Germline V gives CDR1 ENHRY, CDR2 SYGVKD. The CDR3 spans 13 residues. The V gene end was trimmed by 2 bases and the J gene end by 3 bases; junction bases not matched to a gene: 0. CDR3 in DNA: TGTGCCATCAGTGAGGGGACAGGCTACGAGCAGTACTTC. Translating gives CAISEGTGYEQYF.